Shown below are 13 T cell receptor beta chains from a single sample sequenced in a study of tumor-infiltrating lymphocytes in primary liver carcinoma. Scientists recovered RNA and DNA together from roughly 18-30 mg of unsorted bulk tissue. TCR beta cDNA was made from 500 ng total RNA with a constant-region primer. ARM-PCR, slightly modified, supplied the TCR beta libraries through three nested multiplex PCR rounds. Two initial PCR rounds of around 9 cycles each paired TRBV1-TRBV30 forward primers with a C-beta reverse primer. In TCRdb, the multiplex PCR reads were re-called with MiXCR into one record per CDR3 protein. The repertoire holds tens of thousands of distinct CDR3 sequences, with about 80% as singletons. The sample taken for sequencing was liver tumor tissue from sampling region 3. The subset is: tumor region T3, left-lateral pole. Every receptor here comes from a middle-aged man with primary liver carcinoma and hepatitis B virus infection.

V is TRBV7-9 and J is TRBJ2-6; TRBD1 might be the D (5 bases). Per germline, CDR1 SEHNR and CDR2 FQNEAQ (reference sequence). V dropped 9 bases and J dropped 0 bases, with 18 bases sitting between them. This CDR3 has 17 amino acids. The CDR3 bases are TGTGCCAGGAGCCTAGACAGTTCTAGCTCTGGGGCCAACGTCCTGACTTTC. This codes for CARSLDSSSSGANVLTF.

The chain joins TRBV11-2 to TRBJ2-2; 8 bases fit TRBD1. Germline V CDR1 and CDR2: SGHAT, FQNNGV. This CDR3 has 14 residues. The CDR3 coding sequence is TGTACTAGCAGCATCCAAACAGGGGGCGGGGAGCTGTTTTTT. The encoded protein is CTSSIQTGGGELFF.

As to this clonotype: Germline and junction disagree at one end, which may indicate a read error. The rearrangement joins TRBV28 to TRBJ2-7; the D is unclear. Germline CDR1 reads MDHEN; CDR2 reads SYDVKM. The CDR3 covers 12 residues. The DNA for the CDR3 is TGTACCAGCAGTGACTTTAACTACGAGCAGTACTTC. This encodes CTSSDFNYEQYF.

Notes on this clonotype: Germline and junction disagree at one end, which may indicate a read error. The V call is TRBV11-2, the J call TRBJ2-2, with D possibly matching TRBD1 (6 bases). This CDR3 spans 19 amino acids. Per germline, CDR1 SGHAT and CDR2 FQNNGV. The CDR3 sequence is CASSLDRGGVRPNTGKRFF. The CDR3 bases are TGTGCTAGCAGCTTAGATCGAGGGGGAGTGCGCCCGAACACCGGGAAGCGGTTTTTT.

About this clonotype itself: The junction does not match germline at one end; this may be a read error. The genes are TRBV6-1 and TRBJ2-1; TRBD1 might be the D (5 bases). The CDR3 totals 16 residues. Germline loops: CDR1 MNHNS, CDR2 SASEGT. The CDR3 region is CASSEVPRQTGNEQFF. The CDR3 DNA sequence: TGTGCTAGCAGTGAAGTCCCGAGACAGACGGGCAATGAGCAGTTCTTC.

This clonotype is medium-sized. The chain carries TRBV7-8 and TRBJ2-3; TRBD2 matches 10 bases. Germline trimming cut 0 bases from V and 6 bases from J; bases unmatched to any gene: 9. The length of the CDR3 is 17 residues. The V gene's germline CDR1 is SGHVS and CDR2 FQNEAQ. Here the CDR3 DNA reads TGTGCCAGCAGCTTAGCCCAAGCGGGAGGGCCACATGATACGCAGTATTTT. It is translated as CASSLAQAGGPHDTQYF. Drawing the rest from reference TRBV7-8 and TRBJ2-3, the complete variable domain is GAGVSQSPRYKVAKRGQDVALRCDPISGHVSLFWYQQALGQGPEFLTYFQNEAQLDKSGLPSDRFFAERPEGSVSTLKIQRTQQEDSAVYLCASSLAQAGGPHDTQYFGPGTRLTVL.

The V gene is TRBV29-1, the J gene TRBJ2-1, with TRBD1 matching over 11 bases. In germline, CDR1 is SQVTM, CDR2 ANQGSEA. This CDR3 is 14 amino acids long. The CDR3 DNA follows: TGCGGCGGATTTCCGGGACAGGGGGTGAATGAGCAGTTCTTC. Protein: CGGFPGQGVNEQFF.

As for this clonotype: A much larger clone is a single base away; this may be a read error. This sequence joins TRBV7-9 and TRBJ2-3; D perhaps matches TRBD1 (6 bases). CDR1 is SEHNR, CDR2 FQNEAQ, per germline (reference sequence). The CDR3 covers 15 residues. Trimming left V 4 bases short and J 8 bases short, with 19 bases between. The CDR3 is CASSSGAEIPATQYF. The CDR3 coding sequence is TGTGCCAGCAGCTCAGGGGCGGAGATCCCAGCTACGCAGTATTTT.

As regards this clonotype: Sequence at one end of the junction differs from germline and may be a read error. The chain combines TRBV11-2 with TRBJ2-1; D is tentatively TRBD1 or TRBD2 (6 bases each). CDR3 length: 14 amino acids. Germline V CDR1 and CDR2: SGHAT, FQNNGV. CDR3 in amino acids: CTSSSPGGGNEQSF. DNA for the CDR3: TGTACCAGCAGCTCCCCCGGAGGGGGAAATGAGCAGTCCTTC.

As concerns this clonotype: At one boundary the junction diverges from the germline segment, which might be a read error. The CDR3 region is CAWSPERGVDSPLHF. The CDR3 nucleotides are TGCGCCTGGAGTCCGGAAAGGGGTGTCGATTCACCCCTCCACTTT. The rearrangement links TRBV30 to TRBJ1-6, with D maybe TRBD1 (5 bases). Germline V gives CDR1 GTSNPN, CDR2 SVGIG (reference sequence). The CDR3 has 15 residues.

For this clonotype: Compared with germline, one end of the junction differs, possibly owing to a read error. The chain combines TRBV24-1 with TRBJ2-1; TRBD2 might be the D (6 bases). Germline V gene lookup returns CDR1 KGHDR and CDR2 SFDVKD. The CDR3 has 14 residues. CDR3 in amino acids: CSTSDLVGIGEEFF. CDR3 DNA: TGTTCCACCAGTGACTTAGTTGGGATCGGGGAGGAGTTCTTC.

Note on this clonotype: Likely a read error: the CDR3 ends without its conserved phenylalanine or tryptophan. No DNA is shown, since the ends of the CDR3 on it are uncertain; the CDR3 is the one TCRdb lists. This chain's CDR3 is CASSPRGDGQETQYS. The chain couples TRBV4-1 to TRBJ2-5; the listed D gene, TRBD1, was not tested against the DNA. The germline gives CDR1 MGHRA, CDR2 YSYEKL. The CDR3 is 15 residues long, ends included.

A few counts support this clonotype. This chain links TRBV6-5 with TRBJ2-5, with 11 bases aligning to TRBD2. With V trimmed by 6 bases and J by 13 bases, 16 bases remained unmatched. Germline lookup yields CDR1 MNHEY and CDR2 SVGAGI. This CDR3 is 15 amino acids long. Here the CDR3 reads CASRSTSGVQEARYF. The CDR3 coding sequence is TGTGCCAGCAGATCGACTAGCGGGGTCCAAGAGGCCCGGTACTTC.